Listed here is a single TCR beta chain. Its antigen is not identified. The germline V gene has CDR1 SGHTA and CDR2 FQGNSA. Trimming removed 1 base from V and 2 bases from J, with 15 bases in between. The CDR3 runs 18 residues. The sample is drawn from a study of T cells in Graves' hyperthyroidism and ophthalmopathy. Study conclusions and caveats: For ophthalmopathy, model prediction preceded onset by a median about 6.4 months.

Out of roughly 9.1 ml of fresh peripheral blood came the PBMCs. RNA transcripts yielded amplified TCR beta CDR3 regions. With the HTBI primer set, the TCR CDR3 went through a first round of RT-PCR. TCRdb re-called the multiplex PCR reads through MiXCR, storing one row per CDR3 protein. The sample shows about 590,000 distinct CDR3 sequences, 15% to 19% of them seen only once. The chain recombines TRBV7-2 with TRBJ1-6; D gene uncertain. This receptor was obtained from a woman in her thirties with Graves' hyperthyroidism. Specimen: blood. The chain's CDR3 is CASSLGPGGRPYNSPLHF. The CDR3, as DNA: TGTGCCAGCAGCTTAGGCCCAGGAGGGAGGCCCTATAATTCACCCCTCCACTTT. Filled out from reference TRBV7-2 and TRBJ1-6, the complete variable domain reads GAGVSQSPSNKVTEKGKDVELRCDPISGHTALYWYRQSLGQGLEFLIYFQGNSAPDKSGLPSDRFSAERTGGSVSTLTIQRTQQEDSAVYLCASSLGPGGRPYNSPLHFGNGTRLTVT.